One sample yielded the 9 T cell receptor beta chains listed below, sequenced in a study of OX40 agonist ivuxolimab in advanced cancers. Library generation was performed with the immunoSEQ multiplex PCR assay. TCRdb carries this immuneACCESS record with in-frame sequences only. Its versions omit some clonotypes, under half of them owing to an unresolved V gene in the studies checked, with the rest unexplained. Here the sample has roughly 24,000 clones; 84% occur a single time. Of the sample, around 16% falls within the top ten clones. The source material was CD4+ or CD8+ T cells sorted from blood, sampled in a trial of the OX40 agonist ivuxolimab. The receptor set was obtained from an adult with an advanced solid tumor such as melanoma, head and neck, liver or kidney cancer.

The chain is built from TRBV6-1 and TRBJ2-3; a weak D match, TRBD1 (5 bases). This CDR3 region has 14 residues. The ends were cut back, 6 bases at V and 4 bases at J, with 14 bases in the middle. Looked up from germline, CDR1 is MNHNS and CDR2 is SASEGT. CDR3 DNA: TGTGCCAGCAGCCAGGGCCTAGTCGCAGATACGCAGTATTTT. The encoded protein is CASSQGLVADTQYF.

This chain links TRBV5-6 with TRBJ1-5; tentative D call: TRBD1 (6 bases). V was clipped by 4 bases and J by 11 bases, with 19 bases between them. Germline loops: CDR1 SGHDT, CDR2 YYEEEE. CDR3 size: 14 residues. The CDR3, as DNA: TGTGCCAGCAGCAAGTGGGGGGCAAGTCTGGCCCAGCATTTT. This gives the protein CASSKWGASLAQHF.

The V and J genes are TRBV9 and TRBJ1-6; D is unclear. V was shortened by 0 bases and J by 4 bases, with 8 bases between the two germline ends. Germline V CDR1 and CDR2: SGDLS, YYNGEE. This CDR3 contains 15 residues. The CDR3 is CASSVEEQYNSPLHF. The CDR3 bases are TGTGCCAGCAGCGTAGAGGAACAGTATAATTCACCCCTCCACTTT.

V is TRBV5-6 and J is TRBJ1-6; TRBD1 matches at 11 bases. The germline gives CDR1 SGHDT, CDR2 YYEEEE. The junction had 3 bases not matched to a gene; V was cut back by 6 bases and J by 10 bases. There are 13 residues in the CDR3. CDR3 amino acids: CASNGQGASPLHF. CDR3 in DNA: TGTGCCAGCAACGGACAGGGGGCCTCACCCCTCCACTTT. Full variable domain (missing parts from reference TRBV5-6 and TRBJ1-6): DAGVTQSPTHLIKTRGQQVTLRCSPKSGHDTVSWYQQALGQGPQFIFQYYEEEERQRGNFPDRFSGHQFPNYSSELNVNALLLGDSALYLCASNGQGASPLHFGNGTRLTVT.

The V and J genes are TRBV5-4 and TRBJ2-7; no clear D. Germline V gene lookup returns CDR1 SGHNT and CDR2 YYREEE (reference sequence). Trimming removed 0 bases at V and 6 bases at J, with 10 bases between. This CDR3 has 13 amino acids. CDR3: CASSLAWRTEQYF. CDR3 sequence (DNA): TGTGCCAGCAGCTTGGCTTGGCGTACCGAGCAGTACTTC.

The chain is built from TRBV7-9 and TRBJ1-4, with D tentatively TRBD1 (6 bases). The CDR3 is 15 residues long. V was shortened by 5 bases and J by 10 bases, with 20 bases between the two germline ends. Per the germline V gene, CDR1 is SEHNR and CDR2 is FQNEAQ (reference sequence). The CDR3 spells CASSASGTPAVKLFF. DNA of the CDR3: TGTGCCAGCAGCGCGTCCGGGACACCGGCCGTAAAACTGTTTTTT.

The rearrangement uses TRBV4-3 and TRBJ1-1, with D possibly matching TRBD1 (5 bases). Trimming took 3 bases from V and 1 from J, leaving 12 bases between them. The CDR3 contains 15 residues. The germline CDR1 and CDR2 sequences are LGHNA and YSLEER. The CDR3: CASSHEGMRNTEAFF. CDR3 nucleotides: TGCGCCAGCAGCCATGAGGGGATGAGGAACACTGAAGCTTTCTTT.

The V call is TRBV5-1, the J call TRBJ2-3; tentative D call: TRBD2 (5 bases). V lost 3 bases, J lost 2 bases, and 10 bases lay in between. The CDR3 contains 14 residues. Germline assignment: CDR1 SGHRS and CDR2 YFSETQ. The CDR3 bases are TGCGCCAGCAGCTGGAGGACGGACACAGATACGCAGTATTTT. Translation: CASSWRTDTDTQYF. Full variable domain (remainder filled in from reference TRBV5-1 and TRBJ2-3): KAGVTQTPRYLIKTRGQQVTLSCSPISGHRSVSWYQQTPGQGLQFLFEYFSETQRNKGNFPGRFSGRQFSNSRSEMNVSTLELGDSALYLCASSWRTDTDTQYFGPGTRLTVL.

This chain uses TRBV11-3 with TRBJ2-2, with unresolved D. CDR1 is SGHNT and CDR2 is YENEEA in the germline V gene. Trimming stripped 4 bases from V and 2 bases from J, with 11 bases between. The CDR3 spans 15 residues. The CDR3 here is CASSSFFSNTGELFF. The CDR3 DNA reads TGTGCCAGCAGCTCTTTCTTCAGTAACACCGGGGAGCTGTTTTTT. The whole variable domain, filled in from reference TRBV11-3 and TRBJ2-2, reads EAGVVQSPRYKIIEKKQPVAFWCNPISGHNTLYWYLQNLGQGPELLIRYENEEAVDDSQLPKDRFSAERLKGVDSTLKIQPAELGDSAVYLCASSSFFSNTGELFFGEGSRLTVL.